These 25 T cell receptor beta chains originate from one sample sequenced in a study of blood T cell repertoires in COVID-19. TCRdb keeps only in-frame clones here, not all; method: immunoSEQ multiplex PCR. The sample lists around 40,000 clones, roughly 87% occurring once. Sequenced input: peripheral blood. The receptors originated from a man aged 60 to 69 with COVID-19, enrolled during active disease.

The chain recombines TRBV10-2 with TRBJ1-5; possibly TRBD1 for D (5 bases). This CDR3 contains 14 residues. Between the trimmed V and J ends, which lost 2 bases and 1 base, there was a span of 6 bases. CDR1 and CDR2 from the germline V gene are WSHSY and SAAADI. The CDR3 protein is CASSEGGSNQPQHF. The CDR3 coding sequence is TGCGCCAGCAGTGAGGGGGGGAGCAATCAGCCCCAGCATTTT.

CDR3 sequence reads: CASSQVLGGGYYGYTF. CDR3 DNA sequence: TGCGCCAGCAGCCAAGTTCTCGGGGGAGGCTACTATGGCTACACCTTC. V gene TRBV4-3 combines with J gene TRBJ1-2; TRBD1 might be the D (5 bases). The CDR3 is 16 amino acids. Germline V lookup: CDR1 LGHNA, CDR2 YSLEER. V shed 1 base and J shed 3 bases, with 15 bases lying between them.

The chain has TRBV18 and TRBJ1-2, with 9 bases that match TRBD1. CDR1 and CDR2 from the germline V gene are KGHSH and LQKENI. The CDR3 contains 14 residues. V was clipped by 6 bases and J by 2 bases; unmatched bases: 4. The CDR3 loop is CASSTGTGNYGYTF. CDR3 nucleotides: TGTGCCAGCTCCACCGGGACAGGGAACTATGGCTACACCTTC.

The chain links TRBV7-9 to TRBJ1-4; 9 bases line up with TRBD1. The junction had 12 bases not matched to a gene; V was cut back by 4 bases and J by 3 bases. The CDR3 runs to 18 residues. Germline CDR1 SEHNR, CDR2 FQNEAQ (reference sequence). The chain's CDR3 is CASSSFNPGQGANEKLFF. CDR3 coding DNA: TGTGCCAGCAGCTCATTCAACCCGGGACAGGGAGCTAATGAAAAACTGTTTTTT.

This clone has a single count. CDR3 coding DNA: TGTGCCAGCACCCCGGGTCCTTTACTCGGTCAGCCCCAGCATTTT. As protein: CASTPGPLLGQPQHF. The chain joins TRBV2 to TRBJ1-5; D gene ambiguous. The CDR3 length is 15 residues. Looked up from germline, CDR1 is SNHLY and CDR2 is FYNNEI. V was clipped by 7 bases and J by 6 bases, with 19 bases between them. Filled out from reference TRBV2 and TRBJ1-5, the complete variable domain reads EPEVTQTPSHQVTQMGQEVILRCVPISNHLYFYWYRQILGQKVEFLVSFYNNEISEKSEIFDDQFSVERPDGSNFTLKIRSTKLEDSAMYFCASTPGPLLGQPQHFGDGTRLSIL.

The genes are TRBV7-2 and TRBJ1-5; tentative D call: TRBD1 (6 bases). Germline V gene lookup returns CDR1 SGHTA and CDR2 FQGNSA. The CDR3 runs to 16 residues. V lost 5 bases to trimming and J lost 2 bases, with 16 bases between them. The CDR3: CASSANSGVGNQPQHF. For the CDR3, the DNA is TGTGCCAGCAGCGCAAATTCAGGGGTTGGCAATCAGCCCCAGCATTTT.

The gene calls are TRBV7-2 and TRBJ2-5, with TRBD2 matching 10 bases. The V gene's germline CDR1 is SGHTA and CDR2 FQGNSA. Trimming at V came to 5 bases and at J to 2 bases, leaving 11 bases not matched to a gene. The length of the CDR3 is 17 residues. Here the CDR3 reads CASSPTELAGRQETQYF. CDR3 DNA sequence: TGTGCCAGCAGCCCAACCGAACTAGCGGGAAGGCAAGAGACCCAGTACTTC.

The V call is TRBV29-1, the J call TRBJ1-2, with 7 positions matching TRBD1. The V and J ends lost 3 bases and 4 bases, in that order; junction bases with no gene match: 5. Germline CDR1 and CDR2: SQVTM and ANQGSEA. CDR3 length equals 13 residues. The CDR3 sequence: CSVELQGTYGYTF. For the CDR3, the DNA is TGCAGCGTTGAGTTACAGGGGACCTATGGCTACACCTTC.

The V call is TRBV19, the J call TRBJ2-2; possible D gene TRBD1, 6 bases. Per germline, CDR1 LNHDA and CDR2 SQIVND (reference sequence). Trimming stripped 5 bases from V and 2 bases from J, with 15 bases between. CDR3 size: 16 residues. CDR3 residues: CASSPRVGGNTGELFF. Written as DNA, the CDR3 is TGTGCCAGTAGTCCTCGGGTAGGGGGAAACACCGGGGAGCTGTTTTTT.

This chain joins TRBV5-8 and TRBJ2-7, with D perhaps TRBD2 (7 bases). The CDR3 totals 15 residues. The germline V gene has CDR1 SGHTS and CDR2 YDEGEE. Trimming stripped 4 bases from V and 0 bases from J, with 14 bases between. CDR3 coding DNA: TGTGCCAGCAGCGCGAGGGGGGGAGTCTCCTACGAGCAGTACTTC. It translates to CASSARGGVSYEQYF.

V and J are TRBV5-4 and TRBJ1-6; D is unresolved. The CDR3 runs to 15 residues. The germline V and J ends were trimmed by 4 bases and 0 bases, with 8 bases remaining between them. CDR1 is SGHNT and CDR2 is YYREEE in the germline V gene (reference sequence). CDR3 amino acids: CASSTANSYNSPLHF. The CDR3 DNA is TGTGCCAGCAGCACAGCTAACTCCTATAATTCACCCCTCCACTTT.

The chain joins TRBV6-7 to TRBJ1-1, with 9 nucleotides matching TRBD1. TRBV6-7 qualifies as an ORF whose function is uncertain. Unmatched junction bases numbered 13, after V lost 7 bases and J lost 4 bases. The length of the CDR3 is 16 residues. The CDR3 DNA reads as TGTGCCAGCACCTGGGACCGGGACAGGGCTTCCACTGAAGCTTTCTTT. This gives the protein CASTWDRDRASTEAFF.

The chain employs TRBV30 and TRBJ2-5; 9 positions match TRBD1. CDR1 GTSNPN and CDR2 SVGIG come from the germline V gene (reference sequence). CDR3 length equals 12 residues. Losses at the gene ends were 8 bases for V and 5 bases for J; bases not matched to a gene: 6. Here the CDR3 reads CARQGVAETQYF. The CDR3, as DNA: TGTGCCCGACAGGGGGTAGCGGAGACCCAGTACTTC.

The CDR3 nucleotides are TGCGCCAGCAGCCTGGAATCAGTTGCAACTAATGAAAAACTGTTTTTT. It yields the protein CASSLESVATNEKLFF. V is TRBV5-1 and J is TRBJ1-4; D not certain. The CDR3 is 16 residues long. Per the germline V gene, CDR1 is SGHRS and CDR2 is YFSETQ. The ends were cut back, 4 bases at V and 0 bases at J, with 13 bases in the middle.

The chain has TRBV27 and TRBJ2-3; D not certain. This CDR3 spans 16 amino acids. The V end lost 3 bases, the J end lost 3 bases, and 16 bases lay between the germline ends. Germline CDR1 is MNHEY and CDR2 is SMNVEV (reference sequence). DNA of the CDR3: TGTGCCAGCAGTTTCGGTCATGTCAGGATAACAGATACGCAGTATTTT. The encoded protein is CASSFGHVRITDTQYF.

This chain links TRBV30 with TRBJ2-6, with 12 bases fitting TRBD2. Germline CDR1 and CDR2: GTSNPN and SVGIG (reference sequence). V trimming: 7 bases; J trimming: 0 bases; junction bases outside the gene matches: 1. CDR3 length equals 15 residues. The CDR3 DNA reads as TGTGCCTCGACTAGCGGGAGCTCTGGGGCCAACGTCCTGACTTTC. Translation gives CASTSGSSGANVLTF. The whole variable domain, remainder taken from reference TRBV30 and TRBJ2-6, is SQTIHQWPATLVQPVGSPLSLECTVEGTSNPNLYWYRQAAGRGLQLLFYSVGIGQISSEVPQNLSASRPQDRQFILSSKKLLLSDSGFYLCASTSGSSGANVLTFGAGSRLTVL.

This clone was detected once. V and J are TRBV3-1 (or the pseudogene TRBV3-2) and TRBJ1-4; TRBD1 agrees at 8 bases. The V gene's germline CDR1 is LGHDT and CDR2 YNNKEL (reference sequence). This CDR3 has 18 amino acids. V lost 0 bases to trimming and J lost 7 bases; unmatched junction nucleotides: 13. CDR3: CASSQDGRGRGQGEKLFF. In DNA form, the CDR3 reads TGTGCCAGCAGCCAAGATGGAAGGGGCAGGGGGCAGGGTGAAAAACTGTTTTTT.

This clone appeared a few times. The chain links TRBV28 to TRBJ1-2; D remains ambiguous. The CDR3 spans 14 residues. From germline, CDR1 is MDHEN and CDR2 SYDVKM. Trimming removed 6 bases from V and 7 bases from J, with 18 bases in between. The CDR3 is CASSLEGPSSGYTF. In DNA form, the CDR3 reads TGTGCCAGCAGCTTGGAGGGTCCGTCCAGTGGCTACACCTTC.

The chain has TRBV19 and TRBJ2-2, with 7 bases fitting TRBD1. The V gene end was trimmed by 4 bases and the J gene end by 6 bases; junction bases not matched to a gene: 11. CDR3 length equals 16 residues. CDR1 is LNHDA, CDR2 SQIVND, per germline (reference sequence). The CDR3: CASSTRQGQIPGELFF. In nucleotides, the CDR3 is TGTGCCAGTAGTACCCGACAGGGACAAATTCCCGGGGAGCTGTTTTTT.

This chain connects TRBV7-9 to TRBJ1-5; D is perhaps TRBD1 (5 bases). Trimming left V 5 bases short and J 6 bases short, with 20 bases between. CDR1 SEHNR and CDR2 FQNEAQ come from the germline V gene (reference sequence). The CDR3 loop spans 16 amino acids. The DNA for the CDR3 is TGTGCCAGCAGCCCCCTGGCGGGGGGATCACGTCAGCCCCAGCATTTT. It specifies CASSPLAGGSRQPQHF.

This rearrangement joins TRBV24-1 to TRBJ1-2, with 12 nucleotides matching TRBD1. The CDR3 spans 16 residues. The ends lost 2 bases at V and 8 bases at J; junction bases unmatched: 8. Germline V lookup: CDR1 KGHDR, CDR2 SFDVKD. The CDR3 sequence: CATSDSPGQGAWGYTF. The CDR3 bases are TGTGCCACCAGTGATTCTCCGGGACAGGGGGCTTGGGGCTACACCTTC.

The chain couples TRBV5-4 to TRBJ1-2; possible D gene TRBD1, 5 bases. The V end lost 9 bases, the J end lost 3 bases, and 21 bases lay between the germline ends. The length of the CDR3 is 15 residues. From germline, CDR1 is SGHNT and CDR2 YYREEE (reference sequence). The CDR3 protein is CATWQGLTLDYGYTF. CDR3 nucleotide sequence: TGTGCCACCTGGCAGGGCCTAACTCTGGACTATGGCTACACCTTC.

V and J are TRBV30 and TRBJ1-6; D is perhaps TRBD1 (6 bases). This CDR3 is built from 14 residues. The ends were cut back, 4 bases at V and 9 bases at J, with 16 bases in the middle. Germline V CDR1 and CDR2: GTSNPN, SVGIG (reference sequence). The CDR3 is CAWNEPGGGSPLHF. CDR3 coding DNA: TGTGCCTGGAATGAGCCGGGAGGGGGTTCACCCCTCCACTTT.

The rearrangement uses TRBV9 and TRBJ2-1, with 7 bases lining up with TRBD2. The CDR3 is 21 residues long. Germline V gene data show CDR1 as SGDLS and CDR2 as YYNGEE. V shed 3 bases and J 2 bases; nucleotides not matched to a gene: 23. The CDR3 sequence: CASSAVSGTSQSSGTYNEQFF. CDR3 bases: TGTGCCAGCAGCGCAGTTTCCGGGACTTCGCAATCTAGCGGCACCTACAATGAGCAGTTCTTC.

The chain uses TRBV5-1 and TRBJ1-3; 7 nucleotides align to TRBD1. Germline CDR1 reads SGHRS; CDR2 reads YFSETQ. The CDR3 sequence is 14 residues long. Trimming at V came to 5 bases and at J to 1 base, leaving 3 bases not matched to a gene. The CDR3 DNA sequence: TGCGCCAGCAGGTGGGGACAGTCTGGAAACACCATATATTTT. Its translation is CASRWGQSGNTIYF.